The T cell receptor beta chain described here comes from a study of cytomegalovirus exposure and HLA in healthy donors. Across the whole study: From HLA-typed donors, an early data release held approximately 85 million unique TCRs.

As regards this clone: The antigen is unknown. Given the absence of the conserved phenylalanine or tryptophan at the CDR3 end, a read error is likely.

Study-wide results and limits: It was confirmed in vitro that a few of the CMV-associated chains were specific for CMV antigens. An analysis that came later showed most CMV-associated TCR beta chains appearing HLA-restricted. Later on, an analysis tied over 15,000 TCR beta sequences to HLA alleles at 0.05 false discovery rate.

This PCR relied on a set of 60 Vbeta primers and 13 Jbeta primers. Using immunoSEQ multiplex PCR, the repertoire was profiled, and TCRdb retains in-frame clones only, with some absent. The repertoire consists of 150,000 or so clones, with almost 80% occurring once and the leading ten covering roughly 9.3%. From germline, CDR1 is MNHEY and CDR2 SVGAGI. The CDR3 runs 13 residues. Trimming took 0 bases from V and 10 from J, leaving 7 bases between them. Material: PBMCs. This receptor was obtained from a man in his late teens or twenties in good health and CMV-seropositive. The gene calls are TRBV6-5 and TRBJ1-6; no reliable D call. The CDR3 DNA reads TGTGCCAGCAGTTACTCAATAGCGTCACCCCTCCACCTT. This encodes CASSYSIASPLHL.